The 2 T cell receptor beta chains below all came from one sample that was sequenced in a study of T cell responses to AZD1222 COVID-19 vaccine. The protocol was immunoSEQ multiplex PCR, while the TCRdb copy is restricted to in-frame clones and leaves out a portion. The table records around 72,000 clones, roughly 84% of them present only once. The specimen comprised peripheral blood, sampled on day 0 of AZD1222 vaccination. These receptors were obtained from an adult in good health.

This sequence joins TRBV27 and TRBJ2-3; D not resolved. The CDR3 loop spans 13 amino acids. Trimming removed 8 bases from V and 5 bases from J, with 14 bases in between. CDR1 MNHEY and CDR2 SMNVEV come from the germline V gene (reference sequence). The CDR3 bases are TGTGCCAGCGCGCGCCCCCCCCAAGATACGCAGTATTTT. Its protein is CASARPPQDTQYF.

This chain connects TRBV6-5 to TRBJ1-1; D gene uncertain. CDR3 length: 13 residues. Trimming removed 4 bases at V and 2 bases at J, with 8 bases between. CDR1 is MNHEY and CDR2 is SVGAGI in the germline V gene. CDR3: CASSLRGNTEAFF. As DNA, the CDR3 is TGTGCCAGCAGTTTGCGGGGAAACACTGAAGCTTTCTTT.